One sample yielded the 30 T cell receptor beta chains listed below, sequenced in a study of blood T cells in healthy people across ages (dated by TCRdb to the mid-2010s). Libraries were prepared through 5' RACE. Sequencing took place on an Illumina HiSeq 2500. A second PCR of roughly 7 to 11 cycles was performed with a sample-barcoded 5' primer and a J-beta primer mix. The raw public data were reprocessed by TCRdb itself: fastp quality trimming at Q25, MiXCR clonotype calling, in-frame beta chains only. Rows with a matching CDR3 protein are joined into one entry that keeps the most common DNA and genes. Present in this sample are over 1.5 million distinct CDR3 sequences, roughly 52% of which were seen just once. Over 2% of the sample is in the top ten clones. The sample taken for sequencing was blood. The source is a woman between 35 and 50 years old in good health.

The chain joins TRBV27 to TRBJ2-1, with 13 bases aligning to TRBD2. The V and J ends lost 0 bases and 4 bases, in that order; junction bases with no gene match: 3. Germline loops: CDR1 MNHEY, CDR2 SMNVEV (reference sequence). The CDR3 length is 17 residues. The CDR3: CASSLSTSGGTYNEQFF. DNA of the CDR3: TGTGCCAGCAGTTTATCGACTAGCGGGGGGACGTACAATGAGCAGTTCTTC.

V usage is TRBV5-1 and J usage is TRBJ1-2; no clear D gene. Germline-derived CDR1 and CDR2 are SGHRS and YFSETQ. Trimming took 4 bases from V and 5 from J, leaving 15 bases between them. The CDR3 length is 14 residues. The CDR3, as DNA: TGCGCCAGCAGCGCTGGTGGAGGGATGTATGGCTACACCTTC. Its protein product is CASSAGGGMYGYTF.

V and J are TRBV20-1 and TRBJ2-1; perhaps TRBD1 as D (5 bases). The DNA end lines up better with TRBJ2-7; the J call may be wrong. Germline CDR1 DFQATT, CDR2 SNEGSKA (reference sequence). The CDR3 loop spans 14 amino acids. The CDR3 here is CSASGRVSYNEQYF. In DNA form, the CDR3 reads TGCAGTGCTAGCGGCAGGGTCTCCTACAATGAGCAGTACTTC.

The chain's CDR3 is CASSQDVARGDEQFF. The CDR3 coding sequence is TGTGCCAGCAGCCAAGATGTCGCCAGGGGGGATGAGCAGTTCTTC. The chain has TRBV3-1 and TRBJ2-1; a weak D match, TRBD1 (7 bases). The germline CDR1 and CDR2 sequences are LGHDT and YNNKEL (reference sequence). This CDR3 region has 15 residues. Trimming pared 0 bases from V and 8 bases from J, leaving 14 bases between.

This clonotype was seen only a few times. The chain combines TRBV29-1 with TRBJ2-5; D is ambiguous. Trimming took 3 bases from V and 6 from J, leaving 11 bases between them. The V gene's germline CDR1 is SQVTM and CDR2 ANQGSEA. This CDR3 region has 12 residues. CDR3 bases: TGCAGCGTTGAGAGTGGTCTAAAGACCCAGTACTTC. It specifies CSVESGLKTQYF.

The rearrangement uses TRBV7-9 and TRBJ2-5; D unclear. CDR1 is SEHNR and CDR2 is FQNEAQ in the germline V gene (reference sequence). The CDR3 length is 13 residues. V lost 5 bases to trimming and J lost 4 bases, with 11 bases between them. CDR3 amino acids: CASSPAVRETQYF. Written as DNA, the CDR3 is TGTGCCAGCAGCCCTGCGGTGCGAGAGACCCAGTACTTC.

The sample holds a few counts of this clonotype. The chain links TRBV5-6 to TRBJ1-1; D unclear. This CDR3 is 15 amino acids long. The germline V and J ends were trimmed by 5 bases and 1 base, with 15 bases remaining between them. Germline loops: CDR1 SGHDT, CDR2 YYEEEE. The CDR3 sequence is CASSQWGSWNTEAFF. DNA of the CDR3: TGTGCCAGCAGTCAATGGGGTTCGTGGAACACTGAAGCTTTCTTT.

This rearrangement joins TRBV3-1 to TRBJ1-2, with D perhaps matching TRBD1 (5 bases). This CDR3 spans 15 amino acids. Germline V lookup: CDR1 LGHDT, CDR2 YNNKEL (reference sequence). V dropped 2 bases and J dropped 8 bases, with 18 bases sitting between them. CDR3 loop: CASSQPGVGGTGYTF. The CDR3 bases are TGTGCCAGCAGCCAACCGGGGGTGGGGGGTACAGGCTACACCTTC.

This clonotype is a singleton in its sample. J is TRBJ2-1 and V is TRBV5-1; D not resolved. Judging by the DNA end, TRBJ2-7 fits better; the J call may be wrong. The germline gives CDR1 SGHRS, CDR2 YFSETQ. CDR3 length: 15 amino acids. The DNA of the CDR3 is TGCGCCAGCAGCTCGCCAAGTGACTCCTACAATGAGCAGTACTTC. Protein sequence: CASSSPSDSYNEQYF.

V usage is TRBV2 and J usage is TRBJ2-1; no definite D call. The length of the CDR3 is 15 residues. In germline, CDR1 is SNHLY, CDR2 FYNNEI. Trimming cost V 1 base and J 2 bases, with 9 bases left between them. The CDR3 is CASSEEERAYNEQFF. CDR3 DNA sequence: TGTGCCAGCAGTGAAGAGGAGCGAGCCTACAATGAGCAGTTCTTC.

The gene calls are TRBV6-1 and TRBJ1-5; no clear D gene. The CDR3 loop spans 17 amino acids. V gave up 6 bases and J gave up 2 bases, with 20 bases separating them. CDR1 is MNHNS, CDR2 SASEGT, per germline. CDR3 coding DNA: TGTGCCAGCAGACGTGGAAAGGGCCGTGGGGGCAATCAGCCCCAGCATTTT. This sequence encodes CASRRGKGRGGNQPQHF.

This rearrangement joins TRBV12-3 or TRBV12-4 to TRBJ2-1; 9 nucleotides line up with TRBD2. V lost 2 bases and J lost 5; bases outside the gene matches: 13. This CDR3 is 18 amino acids long. The CDR3 coding sequence is TGTGCCAGCAGTTTAACTTCCCAACCGGCGGGGGGGCACAATGAGCAGTTCTTC. This translates into CASSLTSQPAGGHNEQFF.

This clonotype has a handful of counts. This chain connects TRBV27 to TRBJ1-2, with 8 bases fitting TRBD1. The CDR3 extends over 17 amino acids. Germline CDR1 MNHEY, CDR2 SMNVEV (reference sequence). J gave up 0 bases and V 5 bases, and 11 bases lay outside the gene matches. CDR3 nucleotides: TGTGCCAGCAGTCCCGGACAGGGAGGATTCGCTAACTATGGCTACACCTTC. Encoded protein: CASSPGQGGFANYGYTF.

In this sample, this clonotype turned up a few times. The rearrangement links TRBV10-3 to TRBJ1-2; D not resolved. The V gene lost 6 bases and the J gene lost 8 bases, with 13 bases spanning the gap. From germline, CDR1 is ENHRY and CDR2 SYGVKD. This CDR3 comprises 12 residues. CDR3 sequence: CAISPTGKGYTF. For the CDR3, the DNA is TGTGCCATCAGCCCTACGGGCAAAGGCTACACCTTC.

This clonotype was detected a few times. The chain joins TRBV6-5 to TRBJ1-2, with D possibly TRBD1 on 6 matching bases. The CDR3 contains 13 residues. CDR1 and CDR2 (germline): MNHEY, SVGAGI. The V gene lost 4 bases and the J gene lost 8 bases, with 14 bases spanning the gap. CDR3 sequence reads: CASSLTGQGGYTF. The CDR3 bases are TGTGCCAGCAGTTTGACAGGCCAGGGGGGCTACACCTTC.

CDR3 sequence (DNA): TGTGCCAGCAGTTACGGGGGCCTGAACAGGGACGGGAATTCACCCCTCCACTTT. This translates into CASSYGGLNRDGNSPLHF. V and J are TRBV6-5 and TRBJ1-6; D possibly corresponds to TRBD1 (6 bases). Trimming pared 2 bases from V and 7 bases from J, leaving 21 bases between. The CDR3 totals 18 residues. Germline CDR1 MNHEY, CDR2 SVGAGI.

The CDR3 region has the DNA TGTGCCAGCAGTTCGGGACTCCTAGATTCACCCCTCCACTTT. Its translation: CASSSGLLDSPLHF. The rearrangement uses TRBV27 and TRBJ1-6; D possibly corresponds to TRBD1 (5 bases). V shed 4 bases and J shed 8 bases, with 12 bases lying between them. The germline CDR1 and CDR2 sequences are MNHEY and SMNVEV (reference sequence). This CDR3 is built from 14 residues.

The chain carries TRBV6-1 and TRBJ2-7, with 9 nucleotides matching TRBD1. The junction had 6 bases not matched to a gene; V was cut back by 2 bases and J by 4 bases. The germline gives CDR1 MNHNS, CDR2 SASEGT. The CDR3 extends over 15 amino acids. The CDR3 region is CASSESWTGAYEQYF. DNA of the CDR3: TGTGCCAGCAGTGAAAGTTGGACAGGGGCGTACGAGCAGTACTTC.

This clonotype was seen a few times. The chain links TRBV27 to TRBJ2-5; weak D call: TRBD1 (6 bases). CDR3 length: 17 amino acids. Germline V gene sequence: CDR1 MNHEY, CDR2 SMNVEV (reference sequence). Trimming took off 6 bases at V and 5 bases at J, with 25 bases between the two ends. CDR3: CASSLNPPRGWRETQYF. CDR3 bases: TGTGCCAGCAGCTTGAATCCCCCCAGGGGATGGAGGGAGACCCAGTACTTC.

This clonotype occurred a few times. The chain has TRBV4-3 and TRBJ2-1; 11 bases line up with TRBD2. The V gene end was trimmed by 0 bases and the J gene end by 5 bases; junction bases not matched to a gene: 3. The CDR3 is made up of 16 amino acids. The germline CDR1 and CDR2 sequences are LGHNA and YSLEER. The CDR3 loop is CASSQDSLAGDNEQFF. The CDR3 coding sequence is TGCGCCAGCAGCCAAGATTCACTAGCGGGGGACAATGAGCAGTTCTTC.

V and J are TRBV13 and TRBJ1-5, with 8 bases that match TRBD1. CDR3 length: 14 amino acids. The J segment lost 8 bases and the V segment lost 3 bases, leaving 6 bases of the junction unmatched. In germline, CDR1 is PRHDT, CDR2 FYEKMQ (reference sequence). CDR3 loop: CASSFGQGREPQHF. CDR3 in DNA: TGTGCCAGCAGCTTTGGACAGGGTCGTGAGCCCCAGCATTTT.

The V call is TRBV6-2 or TRBV6-3, the J call TRBJ1-1, with D possibly being TRBD1 (6 bases). The CDR3 extends over 16 amino acids. Germline CDR1 is MNHEY and CDR2 is SVGEGT. V was cut by 5 bases and J by 6 bases, with 22 bases left in between. The chain's CDR3 is CASSNPVGGDEAEAFF. CDR3 bases: TGTGCCAGCAGTAACCCGGTTGGGGGCGATGAGGCTGAAGCTTTCTTT.

This rearrangement joins TRBV4-2 to TRBJ2-4, with TRBD2 identical over 7 bases. The length of the CDR3 is 14 residues. The junction had 4 bases not matched to a gene; V was cut back by 0 bases and J by 8 bases. Germline lookup yields CDR1 LGHNA and CDR2 YNFKEQ. As DNA, the CDR3 is TGTGCCAGCAGCCAAGAGCGGGACTACCACATTCAGTACTTC. Its protein is CASSQERDYHIQYF.

This clonotype came up once. The rearrangement uses TRBV5-1 and TRBJ2-3; TRBD1 agrees at 7 bases. V trimming: 5 bases; J trimming: 1 base; junction bases outside the gene matches: 7. CDR3 length: 15 residues. Germline V CDR1 and CDR2: SGHRS, YFSETQ. The CDR3 nucleotides read TGCGCCAGCAGACAGGGGAACCCTCGCACAGATACGCAGTATTTT. Translated, it gives CASRQGNPRTDTQYF.

The CDR3 here is CSASGQTYNEQYF. Written as DNA, the CDR3 is TGCAGTGCTTCGGGACAGACCTACAATGAGCAGTACTTC. J is TRBJ2-5 and V is TRBV20-1; TRBD1 matches at 7 bases. The CDR3 runs 13 residues. Losses at the gene ends were 5 bases for V and 11 bases for J; bases not matched to a gene: 14. Germline CDR1 DFQATT, CDR2 SNEGSKA (reference sequence).

The genes are TRBV6-1 and TRBJ2-5; the D is unclear. Trimming shortened V by 3 bases and J by 5 bases, and 16 bases separated the two germline ends. The CDR3 extends over 15 amino acids. CDR1 is MNHNS and CDR2 is SASEGT in the germline V gene. CDR3: CASSEPPDTAETQYF. CDR3 bases: TGTGCCAGCAGTGAGCCCCCCGACACAGCGGAGACCCAGTACTTC.

The chain joins TRBV9 to TRBJ2-1; 10 nucleotides line up with TRBD1. Looked up from germline, CDR1 is SGDLS and CDR2 is YYNGEE. CDR3 size: 16 residues. Losses at the gene ends were 4 bases for V and 4 bases for J; bases not matched to a gene: 8. CDR3 in DNA: TGTGCCAGCAGCTCCCGACAGGGGGCGATTTACAATGAGCAGTTCTTC. Its protein is CASSSRQGAIYNEQFF. The full variable domain, with the rest looked up from reference TRBV9 and TRBJ2-1, is DSGVTQTPKHLITATGQRVTLRCSPRSGDLSVYWYQQSLDQGLQFLIQYYNGEERAKGNILERFSAQQFPDLHSELNLSSLELGDSALYFCASSSRQGAIYNEQFFGPGTRLTVL.

The chain is built from TRBV7-9 and TRBJ2-1, with D possibly being TRBD2 (8 bases). Germline V lookup: CDR1 SEHNR, CDR2 FQNEAQ (reference sequence). The germline V and J ends were trimmed by 1 base and 7 bases, with 20 bases remaining between them. This CDR3 comprises 17 residues. The CDR3 loop is CASSLVRTSRGVNEQFF. CDR3 bases: TGTGCCAGCAGCTTAGTCCGGACTAGCAGGGGGGTAAATGAGCAGTTCTTC.

The chain couples TRBV5-1 to TRBJ2-1; possibly TRBD1 for D (5 bases). The CDR3 totals 14 residues. From germline, CDR1 is SGHRS and CDR2 YFSETQ. Trimming removed 0 bases from V and 10 bases from J, with 14 bases in between. The CDR3 loop is CASSLAAGKREQFF. Here the CDR3 DNA reads TGCGCCAGCAGCTTGGCAGCAGGGAAAAGGGAGCAGTTCTTC.

This clonotype appeared once. The rearrangement joins TRBV20-1 to TRBJ2-7; 7 bases line up with TRBD1. This CDR3 comprises 14 residues. V shed 5 bases, J shed 2 bases, and the junction held 9 bases outside the gene matches. CDR1 is DFQATT and CDR2 is SNEGSKA in the germline V gene (reference sequence). CDR3 in amino acids: CSAESYRGTYEQYF. The DNA for the CDR3 is TGCAGTGCTGAAAGTTACAGGGGAACCTACGAGCAGTACTTC.